The 23 T cell receptor beta chains below all came from one sample that was sequenced in a study of neurological immune-mediated disorders. Using its own MiXCR run on the 5' RACE reads, TCRdb lists one record per CDR3 protein. The profile shows tens of thousands of distinct CDR3 sequences, roughly 24% of them singletons. Sequenced input: PBMCs. The receptors stem from an older woman in good health.

This clonotype is a singleton in its sample. V and J are TRBV5-1 and TRBJ1-4, with TRBD1 identical over 7 bases. CDR3 length: 14 amino acids. Germline V gene sequence: CDR1 SGHRS, CDR2 YFSETQ. Germline trimming cut 7 bases from V and 3 bases from J; bases unmatched to any gene: 6. The CDR3 nucleotides read TGCGCCAGCCCACAGGGGCCCCCTAATGAAAAACTGTTTTTT. Translating gives CASPQGPPNEKLFF.

This clonotype was counted at least ten times. The rearrangement links TRBV5-1 to TRBJ2-5, with a weak D call TRBD1 (5 bases). Germline V lookup: CDR1 SGHRS, CDR2 YFSETQ. This CDR3 contains 15 residues. V was trimmed by 1 base and J by 4 bases, leaving 14 bases between them. In DNA form, the CDR3 reads TGCGCCAGCAGCTTGATTAGGGGCCCGGGAGAGACCCAGTACTTC. It is translated as CASSLIRGPGETQYF.

This clonotype was counted at least ten times. The rearrangement links TRBV5-1 to TRBJ2-1; maybe TRBD1 (5 bases). The CDR3 runs 14 residues. Germline lookup yields CDR1 SGHRS and CDR2 YFSETQ. V was clipped by 2 bases and J by 1 base, with 7 bases between them. The CDR3 loop reads CASSFPGSYNEQFF. The CDR3 DNA sequence: TGCGCCAGCAGCTTCCCAGGGTCCTACAATGAGCAGTTCTTC.

This clonotype was seen just once. The rearrangement uses TRBV7-9 and TRBJ2-7; D remains ambiguous. V was trimmed by 0 bases and J by 4 bases, leaving 7 bases between them. This CDR3 is built from 13 residues. Germline values: CDR1 SEHNR, CDR2 FQNEAQ (reference sequence). The CDR3 sequence: CASSLANGYEQYF. The CDR3 coding sequence is TGTGCCAGCAGCTTAGCAAACGGATACGAGCAGTACTTC.

This clonotype was detected many times. The rearrangement links TRBV5-1 to TRBJ2-3; D perhaps matches TRBD2 (5 bases). Trimming cost V 9 bases and J 1 base, with 15 bases left between them. Germline V gene data show CDR1 as SGHRS and CDR2 as YFSETQ. The CDR3 sequence is 14 residues long. CDR3 protein: CATGETAGTDTQYF. CDR3 DNA: TGCGCCACCGGGGAGACTGCGGGCACAGATACGCAGTATTTT.

V is TRBV12-3 or TRBV12-4 and J is TRBJ1-2, with a possible D match to TRBD1 (6 bases). The CDR3 is 17 residues long. Trimming removed 1 base at V and 2 bases at J, with 17 bases between. The CDR3 sequence: CASSLGISRGVNYGYTF. The DNA of the CDR3 is TGTGCCAGCAGTTTAGGTATATCCAGGGGAGTCAACTATGGCTACACCTTC.

This clonotype was counted a few times. The chain combines TRBV6-2 or TRBV6-3 with TRBJ2-1; weak D call: TRBD2 (5 bases). Trimming pared 4 bases from V and 8 bases from J, leaving 6 bases between. This CDR3 is built from 11 residues. Looked up from germline, CDR1 is MNHEY and CDR2 is SVGEGT. The CDR3 is CASSSSYEQFF. DNA for the CDR3: TGTGCCAGCAGTTCTAGCTATGAGCAGTTCTTC.

This clonotype has only a few counts. The chain employs TRBV18 and TRBJ1-4; D is unclear. The CDR3 runs to 16 residues. The ends were cut back, 2 bases at V and 5 bases at J, with 15 bases in the middle. Germline CDR1 is KGHSH and CDR2 is LQKENI. The CDR3 spells CASSPRPPPQNEKLFF. CDR3 sequence (DNA): TGTGCCAGCTCACCAAGGCCCCCGCCACAGAATGAAAAACTGTTTTTT.

This clonotype has ten or more counts. The chain joins TRBV6-5 to TRBJ2-7; D could derive from TRBD1 or TRBD2 (5 bases each). V was clipped by 5 bases and J by 9 bases, with 14 bases between them. Germline values: CDR1 MNHEY, CDR2 SVGAGI. The CDR3 runs to 12 residues. CDR3 bases: TGTGCCAGCAGTGACGAGGGACGACGGCAGTACTTC. It yields the protein CASSDEGRRQYF.

The genes are TRBV5-1 and TRBJ2-7; D remains unclear. The ends were cut back, 0 bases at V and 5 bases at J, with 3 bases in the middle. CDR1 SGHRS and CDR2 YFSETQ come from the germline V gene. The CDR3 extends over 11 amino acids. The CDR3 sequence: CASSLDHEQYF. The CDR3 nucleotides are TGCGCCAGCAGCTTGGACCACGAGCAGTACTTC.

J is TRBJ2-1 and V is TRBV5-1; 7 bases fit TRBD2. The CDR3 is 16 residues long. V dropped 0 bases and J dropped 9; count of bases not matched to a gene: 12. The germline V gene has CDR1 SGHRS and CDR2 YFSETQ. CDR3 amino acids: CASSLGLSGGPGEQFF. The CDR3 DNA sequence: TGCGCCAGCAGCTTGGGACTATCGGGAGGCCCGGGTGAGCAGTTCTTC.

The chain uses TRBV20-1 and TRBJ1-1; D possibly corresponds to TRBD1 (5 bases). The CDR3 length is 13 residues. Deletions cut 6 bases from V and 4 bases from J, with 15 bases between. From germline, CDR1 is DFQATT and CDR2 SNEGSKA (reference sequence). CDR3 region: CSAERGVGTEAFF. The CDR3 coding sequence is TGCAGTGCGGAGCGAGGGGTGGGCACTGAAGCTTTCTTT.

This clonotype was counted ten times or more. V usage is TRBV5-6 and J usage is TRBJ1-5; 8 bases align to TRBD1. This CDR3 region has 15 residues. The germline V gene encodes CDR1 SGHDT and CDR2 YYEEEE. The V gene end was trimmed by 1 base and the J gene end by 3 bases; junction bases not matched to a gene: 3. This CDR3 is CASSLRQGFNQPQHF. The CDR3 nucleotides are TGTGCCAGCAGCTTGAGACAGGGGTTCAATCAGCCCCAGCATTTT.

V is TRBV4-1 and J is TRBJ2-5; TRBD1 matches 9 bases. The trim removed 1 base at V and 6 bases at J, leaving 6 bases unmatched. This CDR3 contains 15 residues. Germline CDR1 is MGHRA and CDR2 is YSYEKL. CDR3 region: CASSQGTGDHQTQYF. CDR3 sequence (DNA): TGCGCCAGCAGCCAAGGGACAGGGGATCATCAGACCCAGTACTTC.

The chain links TRBV6-5 to TRBJ2-7, with 10 positions matching TRBD2. The CDR3 consists of 17 residues. The junction had 13 bases not matched to a gene; V was cut back by 6 bases and J by 2 bases. The germline CDR1 and CDR2 sequences are MNHEY and SVGAGI. CDR3 DNA: TGTGCCAGCAGCCCGACCCAACTAGCGGGAACCCCCTACGAGCAGTACTTC. This encodes CASSPTQLAGTPYEQYF.

There are many counts of this clonotype. This chain connects TRBV20-1 to TRBJ1-1, with D perhaps TRBD1 (5 bases). CDR3 length: 12 residues. Germline V gene data show CDR1 as DFQATT and CDR2 as SNEGSKA (reference sequence). V lost 1 base and J 11 bases, leaving 14 bases between the germline ends. The CDR3 DNA reads as TGCAGTGCTAGAGGGGAGGGGTTCCTGGCTTTCTTT. This encodes CSARGEGFLAFF.

The CDR3 DNA sequence: TGCAGTGCTAGTCTTGACAGGCTCAACGAGCAGTACTTC. The encoded protein is CSASLDRLNEQYF. V is TRBV20-1 and J is TRBJ2-5, with a possible D match to TRBD1 (6 bases). Gene TRBJ2-7 matches the end of the DNA better, so the J call may be wrong. Germline V CDR1 and CDR2: DFQATT, SNEGSKA (reference sequence). The CDR3 is made up of 13 amino acids.

This clonotype was detected many times. The chain joins TRBV7-6 to TRBJ2-1; perhaps TRBD1 as D (6 bases). V lost 8 bases and J 2 bases, leaving 10 bases between the germline ends. Germline V CDR1 and CDR2: SGHVS, FNYEAQ. The CDR3 length is 13 residues. The CDR3 nucleotides are TGTGCCAGCTCCAAGGGGGCCTACAATGAGCAGTTCTTC. It codes for CASSKGAYNEQFF.

This clonotype was observed many times. The rearrangement uses TRBV20-1 and TRBJ2-7, with 8 bases that match TRBD1. With 3 bases clipped from V and 1 base from J, the junction kept 8 bases outside the gene matches. This CDR3 region has 15 residues. Germline values: CDR1 DFQATT, CDR2 SNEGSKA (reference sequence). CDR3 bases: TGCAGTGCTAGCCCCGGGACAGGAATATCCTACGAGCAGTACTTC. Its protein product is CSASPGTGISYEQYF.

This clonotype was counted ten times or more. This chain links TRBV27 with TRBJ1-2; D unresolved. The CDR3 totals 12 residues. V gave up 3 bases and J gave up 4 bases, with 6 bases separating them. The germline CDR1 and CDR2 sequences are MNHEY and SMNVEV (reference sequence). In DNA form, the CDR3 reads TGTGCCAGCAGTTTGGCCGGCTATGGCTACACCTTC. Encoded protein: CASSLAGYGYTF.

Many counts were recorded for this clonotype. V gene TRBV5-1 combines with J gene TRBJ2-1; D is ambiguous. The CDR3 covers 13 residues. The germline V gene encodes CDR1 SGHRS and CDR2 YFSETQ. V was trimmed by 1 base and J by 4 bases, leaving 6 bases between them. The CDR3: CASSLNRYNEQFF. The CDR3, as DNA: TGCGCCAGCAGCTTGAATCGATACAATGAGCAGTTCTTC.

This clonotype showed up just a few times. The chain uses TRBV20-1 and TRBJ1-1; a possible D gene is TRBD1 (6 bases). The germline V gene has CDR1 DFQATT and CDR2 SNEGSKA (reference sequence). V lost 5 bases and J lost 7, with 14 bases in between. This CDR3 is 12 amino acids long. The CDR3 reads CSAWGGRSEAFF. CDR3 DNA sequence: TGCAGTGCTTGGGGGGGGCGGAGTGAAGCTTTCTTT.

This chain links TRBV7-2 with TRBJ2-7; tentative D call: TRBD1 (6 bases). The CDR3 runs 14 residues. Germline CDR1 reads SGHTA; CDR2 reads FQGNSA. V was cut by 1 base and J by 6 bases, with 13 bases left in between. CDR3 nucleotide sequence: TGTGCCAGCAGCTTAGTACAGGGTCAGGGCGAGCAGTACGTC. Its protein product is CASSLVQGQGEQYV.